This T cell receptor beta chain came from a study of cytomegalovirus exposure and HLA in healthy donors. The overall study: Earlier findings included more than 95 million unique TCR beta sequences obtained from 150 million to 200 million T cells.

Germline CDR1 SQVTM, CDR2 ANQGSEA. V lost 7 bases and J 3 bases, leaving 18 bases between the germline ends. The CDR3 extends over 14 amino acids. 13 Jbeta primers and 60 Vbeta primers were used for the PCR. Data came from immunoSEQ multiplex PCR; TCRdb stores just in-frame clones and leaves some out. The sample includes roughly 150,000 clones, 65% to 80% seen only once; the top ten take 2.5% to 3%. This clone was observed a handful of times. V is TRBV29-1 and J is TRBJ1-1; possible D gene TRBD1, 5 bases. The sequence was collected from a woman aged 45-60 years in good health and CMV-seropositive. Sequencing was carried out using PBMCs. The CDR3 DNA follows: TGCAGCGCCCGCCGAGGGCGGGGGGACACTGAAGCTTTCTTT. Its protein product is CSARRGRGDTEAFF.